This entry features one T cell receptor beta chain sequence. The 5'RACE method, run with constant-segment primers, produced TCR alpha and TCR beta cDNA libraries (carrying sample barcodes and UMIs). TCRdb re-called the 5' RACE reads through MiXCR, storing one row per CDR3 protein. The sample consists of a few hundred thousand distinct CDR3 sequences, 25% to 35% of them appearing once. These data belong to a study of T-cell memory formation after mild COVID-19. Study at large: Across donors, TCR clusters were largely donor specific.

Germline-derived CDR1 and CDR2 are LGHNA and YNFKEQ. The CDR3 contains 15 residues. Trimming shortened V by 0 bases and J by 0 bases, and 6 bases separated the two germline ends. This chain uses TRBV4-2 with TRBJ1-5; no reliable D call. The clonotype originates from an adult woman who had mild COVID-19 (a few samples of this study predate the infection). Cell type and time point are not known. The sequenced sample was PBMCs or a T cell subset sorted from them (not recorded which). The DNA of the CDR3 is TGTGCCAGCAGCCAAGACGGGGATAGCAATCAGCCCCAGCATTTT. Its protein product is CASSQDGDSNQPQHF.